The 12 T cell receptor beta chains in this list originate from one sample, sequenced in a study of read filtering for tumor transcriptome and immune sequencing (dated by TCRdb to 2018 to 2021). Sequencing took place on an Illumina HiSeq 4000. Starting from roughly 440 ng RNA, TCR libraries were constructed with the Immunoverse kit using molecular barcoded adaptors that cover the alpha/delta and beta/gamma chains. The raw public reads went through TCRdb reprocessing: fastp at Q25, MiXCR clone calling, in-frame beta chains kept. One record per CDR3 amino acid sequence lists the most common genes and DNA. This sample has 60,000 to 75,000 distinct CDR3 sequences in its table, and approximately 19% of those were observed once. Together, the top ten hold about 11% of the sample. The sample taken for sequencing was a population of CD138-negative cells sorted from bone marrow. The sample's cell subset or site label, in plain terms: bone marrow mononuclear cells depleted of CD138+ plasma/myeloma cells by negative magnetic selection. The receptors come from a donor over 35 with multiple myeloma.

The chain uses TRBV12-3 or TRBV12-4 and TRBJ2-2; D uncertain. CDR3 length equals 14 residues. The V gene lost 6 bases and the J gene lost 0 bases, with 8 bases spanning the gap. The CDR3 loop is CASRLLSNTGELFF. CDR3 sequence (DNA): TGTGCCAGCAGGTTACTATCGAACACCGGGGAGCTGTTTTTT.

This clonotype was observed many times. The chain carries TRBV3-1 and TRBJ2-7; D is unclear. The V end lost 3 bases, the J end lost 5 bases, and 8 bases lay between the germline ends. Per the germline V gene, CDR1 is LGHDT and CDR2 is YNNKEL (reference sequence). The CDR3 has 12 residues. CDR3 bases: TGTGCCAGCAGCCACGGAGTCAACGAGCAGTACTTC. Translation gives CASSHGVNEQYF.

In this sample, this clonotype turned up a few times. With a much larger clone just one base away, this may be a read error. The genes are TRBV7-8 and TRBJ1-6; D possibly corresponds to TRBD1 (5 bases). Per the germline V gene, CDR1 is SGHVS and CDR2 is FQNEAQ. The CDR3 loop spans 19 amino acids. V lost 5 bases and J 3 bases, leaving 23 bases between the germline ends. The CDR3 spells CASSPDRGGMLSYNSPLHF. In nucleotides, the CDR3 is TGTGCCAGCAGCCCGGATAGGGGAGGAATGCTTAGCTATAATTCACCCCTCCACTTT.

In this sample, this clonotype turned up many times. CDR3 protein: CSARRTSLPEQFF. The CDR3 nucleotides are TGCAGTGCTCGACGGACTAGCCTCCCTGAGCAGTTCTTC. J is TRBJ2-1 and V is TRBV20-1, with 8 bases fitting TRBD2. Looked up from germline, CDR1 is DFQATT and CDR2 is SNEGSKA (reference sequence). This CDR3 spans 13 amino acids. With V trimmed by 5 bases and J by 9 bases, 9 bases remained unmatched.

This clonotype was counted at least ten times. The V and J genes are TRBV30 and TRBJ2-1, with TRBD1 matching over 7 bases. Germline V gives CDR1 GTSNPN, CDR2 SVGIG (reference sequence). V lost 3 bases, J lost 5 bases, and 7 bases stayed unmatched. This CDR3 is 14 amino acids long. The CDR3 DNA sequence: TGTGCCTGGAGGCCGGGACAGCCTAACAATGAGCAGTTCTTC. As protein: CAWRPGQPNNEQFF.

The chain employs TRBV7-2 and TRBJ2-1; 9 bases fit TRBD2. There are 11 residues in the CDR3. The V gene end was trimmed by 3 bases and the J gene end by 15 bases; junction bases not matched to a gene: 3. Germline lookup yields CDR1 SGHTA and CDR2 FQGNSA. CDR3: CASSFSGGGFF. In nucleotides, the CDR3 is TGTGCCAGCAGCTTTAGCGGGGGAGGGTTCTTC.

This clonotype was picked up many times. The chain carries TRBV28 and TRBJ2-3, with 10 nucleotides matching TRBD2. CDR3 length equals 18 residues. J gave up 3 bases and V 6 bases, and 15 bases lay outside the gene matches. Germline V gene data show CDR1 as MDHEN and CDR2 as SYDVKM. DNA of the CDR3: TGTGCCAGCAGCACCGTTCCGGGACTAGCGATTTTTACAGATACGCAGTATTTT. This codes for CASSTVPGLAIFTDTQYF.

There are many counts of this clonotype. The J gene is TRBJ2-5, the V gene TRBV20-1; 9 bases line up with TRBD1. V gave up 6 bases and J gave up 1 base; unmatched junction bases: 12. The CDR3 is made up of 16 amino acids. Germline V gene data show CDR1 as DFQATT and CDR2 as SNEGSKA (reference sequence). The CDR3, as DNA: TGCAGTGCCTCGTGGGGACAGGGTCTTCCCCAAGAGACCCAGTACTTC. Translating gives CSASWGQGLPQETQYF.

This clonotype has just one count. The chain uses TRBV10-3 and TRBJ2-1; 10 bases agree with TRBD2. CDR1 ENHRY and CDR2 SYGVKD come from the germline V gene. The CDR3 length is 15 residues. J was trimmed by 6 bases and V by 6 bases; bases with no gene match: 8. The CDR3 region is CAIREAGGPGNEQFF. The CDR3 DNA is TGTGCCATCAGAGAAGCGGGGGGGCCAGGCAATGAGCAGTTCTTC.

This clonotype was seen ten or more times. The CDR3 region has the DNA TGTGCCAGCTCAACCCGCGGGGACGGGGCTACGTACGAGCAGTACTTC. This sequence encodes CASSTRGDGATYEQYF. This chain links TRBV18 with TRBJ2-7; a weak D match, TRBD2 (6 bases). From germline, CDR1 is KGHSH and CDR2 LQKENI. This CDR3 comprises 16 residues. V lost 5 bases and J 4 bases, leaving 21 bases between the germline ends.

In this sample, this clonotype turned up a few times. At one end, the junction sequence differs from germline, possibly due to a read error. V usage is TRBV30 and J usage is TRBJ2-2; perhaps D is TRBD1 or TRBD2 (7 bases each). The CDR3 consists of 12 residues. CDR1 and CDR2 (germline): GTSNPN, SVGIG (reference sequence). The CDR3 bases are TGTGCCTGGGGGCGGGGGTCAGGGGGGCTGTTTTTT. Protein product: CAWGRGSGGLFF. The whole variable domain, filled in from reference TRBV30 and TRBJ2-2, reads SQTIHQWPATLVQPVGSPLSLECTVEGTSNPNLYWYRQAAGRGLQLLFYSVGIGQISSEVPQNLSASRPQDRQFILSSKKLLLSDSGFYLCAWGRGSGGLFFGEGSRLTVL.

Notes on this clonotype: At one of its ends the junction is not consistent with the germline gene, which may arise from a read error. The chain combines TRBV7-9 with TRBJ2-2; 11 bases are a match to TRBD2. Germline V gene lookup returns CDR1 SEHNR and CDR2 FQNEAQ (reference sequence). This CDR3 comprises 16 residues. CDR3 DNA sequence: TGCGCCGGCAGTCATCTAGCGGGAGGTCACACCGGGGAGCTGTTTTTT. It encodes CAGSHLAGGHTGELFF.